The entry that follows covers one T cell receptor beta chain sequence. CDR3 length: 12 amino acids. V lost 7 bases and J lost 5; bases outside the gene matches: 5. CDR1 MDHEN and CDR2 SYDVKM come from the germline V gene. The sample originates from a study of shared clonotypes between healthy human individuals. Sequencing was performed with immunoSEQ multiplex PCR; in TCRdb, only in-frame clones are kept and a portion is missing. The repertoire holds under 85,000 clones, with 62% as singletons. The source is a young man in good health. The rearrangement joins TRBV28 to TRBJ2-7; 7 bases line up with TRBD2. Sequencing input: memory CD8+ T cells sorted from blood. Subset in this sample: CD45RO+ cells pooled with CCR7-negative TemRA cells. The chain's CDR3 is CASKAGVDEQYF. The CDR3, as DNA: TGTGCCAGCAAGGCGGGAGTTGACGAGCAGTACTTC.